This T cell receptor beta chain was documented in a study of shared T cell receptors in the human thymus. This clone was seen a single time. CDR1 and CDR2 from the germline V gene are SGDLS and YYNGEE. The CDR3 sequence is 15 residues long. Trimming pared 3 bases from V and 7 bases from J, leaving 17 bases between. Produced via immunoSEQ multiplex PCR; TCRdb's table is partial and in-frame only. Found here are just under 550,000 clones, about four fifths of them singletons; the top ten hold 0.01% to 0.015%. This same sample was also taken into another study, of human thymus T cells. As reported in that work: Usage of V and J genes appeared biased in thymic and blood repertoires. Highly overlapping thymic repertoires in unrelated individuals were reported by related research.

The chain has TRBV9 and TRBJ2-1, with D tentatively TRBD2 (5 bases). Source material: thymocytes. The receptor was derived from a boy in the first two years of life with a congenital heart defect. CDR3 protein: CASSEEDRPTNEQFF. DNA for the CDR3: TGTGCCAGCAGCGAGGAGGACCGACCGACGAATGAGCAGTTCTTC.